The source of this TCR beta chain is a study of PD-L1 blockade in urothelial cancer (dated by TCRdb to the late 2010s). With respect to the entire study: Every patient began therapy at some point between 2013 and 2015 and was given atezolizumab 1,200 mg intravenously every 3 weeks. About 85% of the 29 patients were males with bladder-origin urothelial cancer, and about 65% of the roughly 30 reported a prior smoking history. Patients had an ECOG performance status of 0 or 1 and had received between 0 and 3 prior chemotherapy regimens. Blood samples were analyzed 3 weeks after the start of treatment (second dose) and 6 weeks after the start of treatment. Blood samples yielded a median of around 140,000 T cells and around 80,000 unique TCRs, with median clonality approximately 0.08. The study was an exploratory multi-omic analysis of somatic, immune and clinical correlates of response to PD-L1 blockade with atezolizumab in urothelial cancer. TCR sequencing covered pretreatment tumor samples and matched, serially collected peripheral blood taken before and after atezolizumab treatment. Durable clinical benefit meant progression-free survival longer than 6 months, and TCR features were also tested against progression-free and overall survival. In the same patients, whole exome sequencing and RNA sequencing of pretreatment tumors were performed in addition to TCR sequencing. About 10 patients achieved durable clinical benefit and about 22 did not. Pretreatment blood TCR-seq was available for around 29 patients, at least one posttreatment blood collection was obtained for about 25 patients, and tumor TCR-seq was available for about 25 patients. Overall study results and their limits: Because the sample size was small (n of about 30) and many exploratory analyses were performed, the results are intended to be hypothesis-generating. A pretreatment peripheral blood TCR clonality below the median was linked to improved progression-free and overall survival. Among patients with durable benefit, tumor-associated TCR clones showed greater expansion in peripheral blood 3 weeks after treatment started (n ≈ 21, p = 0.022).

Sample time point, as interpreted from the label and publication: peripheral blood 6 weeks after treatment start. The cohort comprised 29 patients with locally advanced or metastatic urothelial carcinoma treated at Memorial Sloan Kettering on a trial protocol. Peripheral blood mononuclear cells were collected from each patient pretreatment and during treatment, giving between 1 and 8 total time points per patient. The Qiagen DNeasy Blood extraction kit was used to purify genomic DNA from total PBMCs and tumor samples. Collected pretreatment and during treatment, PBMCs were isolated and stored as previously described. This clone has just a few counts. This clone's antigen is unknown. Base qualities are missing; no much larger clone stands one base away. Synthetic TCR analog templates were spiked into each PCR to estimate absolute template abundance from read counts. The immunoSEQ assay was used to amplify TCRbeta CDR3 regions from genomic DNA with bias-controlled V and J gene primers. Rearranged TCRbeta segments were sequenced at approximately 20X coverage. The published analysis was carried out like this. Clustering was used to correct sequencing errors, and CDR3s were annotated against IMGT so that V, D and J genes could be assigned. Downstream analyses used only productive TCRbeta rearrangements, leaving out any out-of-frame or stop-codon sequences. To compute clonality, Shannon entropy was normalized by the log of the number of unique productive sequences and then subtracted from one. Fisher's exact test with Benjamini-Hochberg correction, at a threshold of adjusted p below 0.01, was used to find clones that differed between time points or between blood and tumor. Entries here come from immuneACCESS through TCRdb and include only in-frame sequences with V and J called. Some clones fail to appear in such tables; in the studies checked, an unresolved V gene covers under half of the shortfall, and the cause of the remainder is unknown. V, J and clone size are those of that table, while D and trimming were read from the DNA. The sample data list some 23,000 clones, and approximately 82% of these were observed just once. The top ten clonotypes cover 1.5% to 2% of the sample.

CDR1 and CDR2 were assigned from the germline V gene as SGHVS and FQNEAQ. From its cysteine to its phenylalanine, the CDR3 spans 15 amino acids. Just the 45-base CDR3 DNA is kept, in frame starting at base 1. V and J lose 0 bases and 3 bases, and a span of 12 bases separates them. This clonotype was sampled from a man aged 70-80 years with urothelial cancer. The specimen was PBMCs, collected around atezolizumab (anti-PD-L1) treatment. The chain employs TRBV7-8 and TRBJ2-7; matching of 5 bases hints at TRBD2 as the D gene. The DNA sequence is given as TGTGCCAGCAGCTTAGCATCCGGAGCGGTCTACGAGCAGTACTTC. Translated, this gives CASSLASGAVYEQYF.